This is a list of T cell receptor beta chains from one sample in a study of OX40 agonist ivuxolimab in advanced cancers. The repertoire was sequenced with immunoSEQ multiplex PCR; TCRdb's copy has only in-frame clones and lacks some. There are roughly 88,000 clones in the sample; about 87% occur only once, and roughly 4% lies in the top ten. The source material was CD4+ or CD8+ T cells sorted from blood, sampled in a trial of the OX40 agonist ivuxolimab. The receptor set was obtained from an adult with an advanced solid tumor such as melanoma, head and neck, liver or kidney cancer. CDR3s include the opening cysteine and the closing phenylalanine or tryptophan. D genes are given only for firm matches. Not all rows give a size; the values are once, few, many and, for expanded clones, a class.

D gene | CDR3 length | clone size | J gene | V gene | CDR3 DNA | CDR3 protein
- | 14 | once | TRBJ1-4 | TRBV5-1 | TGCGCCAGCACCCCGGGACACTATAATGAAAAACTGTTTTTT | CASTPGHYNEKLFF
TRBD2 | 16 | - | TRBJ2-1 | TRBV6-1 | TGTGCCAGCAGTGTGGGGGGGACTAGCGGGACTCGTGAGCAGTTCTTC | CASSVGGTSGTREQFF
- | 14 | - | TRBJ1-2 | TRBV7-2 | TGTGCCAGCAGCTTAGAATGGACCAACTATGGCTACACCTTC | CASSLEWTNYGYTF
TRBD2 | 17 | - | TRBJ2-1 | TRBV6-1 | TGTGCCAGCAGTGAGGTACCTAGCGGGCGCCGGGGGGATGAGCAGTTCTTC | CASSEVPSGRRGDEQFF
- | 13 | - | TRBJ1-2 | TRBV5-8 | TGTGCCAGCAGCTTGCTTCAGAACTATGGCTACACCTTC | CASSLLQNYGYTF
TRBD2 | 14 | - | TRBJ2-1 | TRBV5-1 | TGCGCCAGCGGCCCCCGCGGGAGTAGCAATGAGCAGTTCTTC | CASGPRGSSNEQFF
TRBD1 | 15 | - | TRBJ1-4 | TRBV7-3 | TGTGCCAGCACCCTGGGACAGGGGGGAAGTGAAAAACTGTTTTTT | CASTLGQGGSEKLFF
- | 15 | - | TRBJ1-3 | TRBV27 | TGTGCCAGCAGCCCTACCACAGCATTCGGAAACACCATATATTTT | CASSPTTAFGNTIYF
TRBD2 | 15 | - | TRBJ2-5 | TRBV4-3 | TGCGCCAGCAGTAGAGGCGGGGGAGGGGAAGAGACCCAGTACTTC | CASSRGGGGEETQYF
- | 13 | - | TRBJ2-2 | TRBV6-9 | TGTGCCAGCAGCCCAAGGCCTGGCGGGGAGCTGTTTTTT | CASSPRPGGELFF
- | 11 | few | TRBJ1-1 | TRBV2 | TGTGCCAGCGGGAACGACACTGAAGCTTTCTTT | CASGNDTEAFF
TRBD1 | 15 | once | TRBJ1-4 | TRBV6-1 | TGTGCCAGCAGTGAACTCACAGGGGGCGGTGAAAAACTGTTTTTT | CASSELTGGGEKLFF
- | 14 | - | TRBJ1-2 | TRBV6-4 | TGTGCCAGCAGTGACAATAACAGGGTCCATGGCTACACCTTC | CASSDNNRVHGYTF
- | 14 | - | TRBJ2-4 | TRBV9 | TGTGCCAGCAGCCCTAGCCCCGCAGCCAACATTCAGTACTTC | CASSPSPAANIQYF
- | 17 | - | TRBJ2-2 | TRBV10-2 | TGCGCCAGCAGTGGACAAACACTTAACACGAACACCGGGGAGCTGTTTTTT | CASSGQTLNTNTGELFF
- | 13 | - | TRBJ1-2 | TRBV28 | TGTGCCAGCAGAACAGCCGGGACGCGCGGCTACACCTTC | CASRTAGTRGYTF
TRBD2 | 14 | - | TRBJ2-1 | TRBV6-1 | TGTGCCAGCAGTGTAGCGGGAGTATACAATGAGCAGTTCTTC | CASSVAGVYNEQFF
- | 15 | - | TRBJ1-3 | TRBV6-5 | TGTGCCAGCAGTGGGACATTCAGCTCTGGAAACACCATATATTTT | CASSGTFSSGNTIYF
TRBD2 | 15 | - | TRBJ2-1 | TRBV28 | TGTGCCAGCAGTGTAGCGGGAGGGCCCTTTAATGAGCAGTTCTTC | CASSVAGGPFNEQFF
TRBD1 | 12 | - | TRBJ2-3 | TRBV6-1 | TGTGCCAGCCCAACAGGGGCAGATACGCAGTATTTT | CASPTGADTQYF
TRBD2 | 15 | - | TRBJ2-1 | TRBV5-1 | TGCGCCAGCAGCTTGGCAGCGGGAGGGCCTGATGAGCAGTTCTTC | CASSLAAGGPDEQFF
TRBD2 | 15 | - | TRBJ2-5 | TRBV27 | TGTGCCAGCAGTTTATCGCCTAGCGGAGGAGAGACCCAGTACTTC | CASSLSPSGGETQYF
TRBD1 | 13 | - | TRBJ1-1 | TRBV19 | TGTGCCAGTAGTATAAACCGGGACAGAGAAGCTTTCTTT | CASSINRDREAFF
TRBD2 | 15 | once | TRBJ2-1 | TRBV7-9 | TGTGCCAGCAGCTTACGCGGGAGTGGATTCAATGAGCAGTTCTTC | CASSLRGSGFNEQFF
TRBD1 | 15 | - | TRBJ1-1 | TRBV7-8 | TGTGCCAGCAGCCCTCGGACAGGGGGCGACACTGAAGCTTTCTTT | CASSPRTGGDTEAFF
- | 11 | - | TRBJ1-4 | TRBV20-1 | TGCAGTGCTAGAGTACAAGAAAAACTGTTTTTT | CSARVQEKLFF
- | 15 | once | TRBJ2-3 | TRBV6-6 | TGTGCCAGCAGTTTCTCGGGAGAGAACACAGATACGCAGTATTTT | CASSFSGENTDTQYF
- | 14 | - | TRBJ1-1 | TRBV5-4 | TGTGCCAGCAGCCCCGGGGGCCGGGACACTGAAGCTTTCTTT | CASSPGGRDTEAFF
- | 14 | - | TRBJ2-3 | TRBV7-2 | TGTGCCAGCAGCTTAAGGGCTAGCCCAGATACGCAGTATTTT | CASSLRASPDTQYF
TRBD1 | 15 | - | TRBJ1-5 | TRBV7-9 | TGTGCCAGCAGCCAACAGGGGTTCAGCAATCAGCCCCAGCATTTT | CASSQQGFSNQPQHF
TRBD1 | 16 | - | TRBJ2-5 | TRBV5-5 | TGTGCCAGCAGCTTGGGGGGGACAGGGGCCTTACGGACCCAGTACTTC | CASSLGGTGALRTQYF
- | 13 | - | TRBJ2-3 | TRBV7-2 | TGTGCCAGCAGCTTAGATTCCGGGACCCGCGAGTATTTT | CASSLDSGTREYF
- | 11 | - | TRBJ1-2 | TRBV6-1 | TGTGCCAGCAGTGAAATGTCCGGCTACACCTTC | CASSEMSGYTF
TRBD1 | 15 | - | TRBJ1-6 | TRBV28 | TGTGCCAGCAGTTTAACAGGGGGCTATAATTCACCCCTCCACTTT | CASSLTGGYNSPLHF
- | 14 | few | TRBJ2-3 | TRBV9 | TGTGCCAGCAGCGTAGAAGTCGGCAGTCATACGCAGTATTTT | CASSVEVGSHTQYF
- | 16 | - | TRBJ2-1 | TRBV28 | TGTGCCAGCAGTCCTCTAGGGACAACGCTAAACAATGAGCAGTTCTTC | CASSPLGTTLNNEQFF
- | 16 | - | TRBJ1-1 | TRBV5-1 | TGCGCCAGCAGCTTTGGACCCCAGGGAGTGAACACTGAAGCTTTCTTT | CASSFGPQGVNTEAFF
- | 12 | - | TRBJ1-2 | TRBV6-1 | TGTGCCAGCAGTGAAGTCGCGGGGGGCTACACCTTC | CASSEVAGGYTF
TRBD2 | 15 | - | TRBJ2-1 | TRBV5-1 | TGCGCCAGCAGCTTGGCCGGGACTAGCGTCAATGAGCAGTTCTTC | CASSLAGTSVNEQFF
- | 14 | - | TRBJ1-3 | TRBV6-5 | TGTGCCAGCAGTTACTCGAGTATTGGAAACACCATATATTTT | CASSYSSIGNTIYF
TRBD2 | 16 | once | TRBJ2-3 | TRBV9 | TGTGCCAGCAGCAAGCAACTAGCGGCCCCCGCAGATACGCAGTATTTT | CASSKQLAAPADTQYF
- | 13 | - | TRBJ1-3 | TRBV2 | TGTGCCAGCACCCCCAGGGCTGGAAACACCATATATTTT | CASTPRAGNTIYF
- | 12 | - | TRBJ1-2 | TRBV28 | TGTGCCAGCAGTTTACTCCAAGGAGGCTACACCTTC | CASSLLQGGYTF
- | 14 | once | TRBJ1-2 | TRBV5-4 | TGTGCCAGCAGCTTGGAAATTAGTAACTATGGCTACACCTTC | CASSLEISNYGYTF
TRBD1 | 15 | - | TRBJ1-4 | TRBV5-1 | TGCGCCAGCAGCTTGGCCGGGACAGGTGATGAAAAACTGTTTTTT | CASSLAGTGDEKLFF
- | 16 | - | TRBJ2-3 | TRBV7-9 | TGTGCCAGCAGCTTAGCGACCCCCGGGGCCACAGATACGCAGTATTTT | CASSLATPGATDTQYF
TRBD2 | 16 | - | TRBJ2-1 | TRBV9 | TGTGCCAGCAGCGTAGAAGGGACTAGCGGGTACAATGAGCAGTTCTTC | CASSVEGTSGYNEQFF
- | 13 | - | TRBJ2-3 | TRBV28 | TGTGCCAGCAGTTTAATGGGTACAGATACGCAGTATTTT | CASSLMGTDTQYF
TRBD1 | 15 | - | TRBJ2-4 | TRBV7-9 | TGTGCCAGCAGCTTAGCCGGACAGGGAGCAAACATTCAGTACTTC | CASSLAGQGANIQYF
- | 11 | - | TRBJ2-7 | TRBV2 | TGTGCCGTCGACAGGTCCTACGAGCAGTACTTC | CAVDRSYEQYF
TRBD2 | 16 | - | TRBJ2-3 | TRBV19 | TGTGCCAGTAGAAGAGCGGGAGGTACTAGCACAGATACGCAGTATTTT | CASRRAGGTSTDTQYF
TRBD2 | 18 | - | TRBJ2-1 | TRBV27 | TGTGCCAGCAGTTTAAGGACTAGCGGGGCTACCACTTACAATGAGCAGTTCTTC | CASSLRTSGATTYNEQFF
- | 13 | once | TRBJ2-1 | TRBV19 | TGTGCCAGTAGGTCATCGAACTACAATGAGCAGTTCTTC | CASRSSNYNEQFF
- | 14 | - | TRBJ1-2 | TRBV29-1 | TGCAGCGTTGCCCCTCGAGCATTAGGACGCGGCTACACCTTC | CSVAPRALGRGYTF
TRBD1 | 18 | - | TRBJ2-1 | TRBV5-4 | TGTGCCAGCAGCCCGGGAAGGACAGGGGGACGGTCCTACAATGAGCAGTTCTTC | CASSPGRTGGRSYNEQFF
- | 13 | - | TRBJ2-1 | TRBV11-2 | TGTGCCAGCAGCTTAGGGGGAGGAGGTGAGCAGTTCTTC | CASSLGGGGEQFF
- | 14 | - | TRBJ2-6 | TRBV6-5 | TGTGCCAGCAGTGGGAGCTCTGGGGCCAACGTCCTGACTTTC | CASSGSSGANVLTF